A selection of T cell receptor beta chains follows, all from one sample in a study of cytomegalovirus exposure and HLA in healthy donors. The data were produced by immunoSEQ multiplex PCR, yet TCRdb's version contains in-frame clones alone and is incomplete. The data show about 200,000 clones, more than 75% seen once. The material sequenced was PBMCs. The receptors stem from a male donor in good health and CMV-seronegative. The CDR3 runs from the conserved cysteine through the conserved F or W.

v_call	j_call	cdr3_aa
TRBV6-1	TRBJ2-2	CASPDSNTGELFF
TRBV2	TRBJ2-7	CASSRQGDEQYF
TRBV12-5	TRBJ1-5	CASGFGGNQPQHF
TRBV7-2	TRBJ2-7	CASSLGGLREQYF
TRBV6-5	TRBJ1-2	CASSRDSGYGYTF
TRBV18	TRBJ2-1	CASSPPSSGRRGNEQFF
TRBV4-2	TRBJ2-7	CASSHNSGTGFYEQYF
TRBV7-6	TRBJ2-7	CASSVLAGGIMDEQYF
TRBV5-4	TRBJ2-1	CASSRSLASEQFF
TRBV19	TRBJ2-2	CASKAGLSTGELFF
TRBV11-3	TRBJ2-1	CASSASGRYNEQFF
TRBV7-9	TRBJ2-1	CSSSLVGGTLYNEQFF
TRBV4-1	TRBJ1-4	CASSHLGSGIIQKLFF
TRBV9	TRBJ1-1	CASSADTNTEAFF
TRBV5-1	TRBJ2-3	CASSLTTSGRDTQYF
TRBV19	TRBJ2-7	CASSPVGGIYEQYF
TRBV2	TRBJ1-5	CASSGEGSQPQHF
TRBV28	TRBJ1-2	CASSPNQGPAYGYTF
TRBV5-6	TRBJ2-7	CASSSGESSYEQYF